Listed here are 11 T cell receptor beta chains from one sample, sequenced in a study of post-analysis software for immune sequencing data. Study results and caveats: Included in a set of roughly five TRBV segments more frequent in patients than controls were TRBV5-6, TRBV5-1 and TRBV20-1.

The TCR beta cDNA libraries contained unique molecular identifiers. TCRdb fed the PCR reads into MiXCR, producing one record per CDR3 protein. This table has some 190,000 distinct CDR3 sequences, roughly 30% appearing once. Their antigens are not known. The sample was blood. All receptors derive from a girl aged 2 to 17 with multiple sclerosis.

Concerning this clonotype: This may be a read error: a much more frequent sequence differs by one nucleotide. The chain uses TRBV25-1 and TRBJ2-4, with 9 bases identical to TRBD1. Germline V gene data show CDR1 as MGHDK and CDR2 as SYGVNS. This CDR3 has 16 residues. The V segment lost 10 bases and the J segment 6 bases; nucleotides outside the gene matches: 16. The CDR3 DNA sequence: TGTGCCAACAGCGCCACCGGGACAGGGCCGAGAAACATTCAGTACTTC. As protein: CANSATGTGPRNIQYF.

Concerning this clonotype: This could be a read error, since a much larger clone is one nucleotide away. This rearrangement joins TRBV28 to TRBJ1-2; unclear D gene. The ends were cut back, 10 bases at V and 4 bases at J, with 16 bases in the middle. Germline V gives CDR1 MDHEN, CDR2 SYDVKM. This CDR3 contains 13 residues. CDR3 sequence (DNA): TGTGCCACTAAAACAGAGTTAAGCTATGGCTACACCTTC. Its translation is CATKTELSYGYTF.

V usage is TRBV5-1 and J usage is TRBJ1-1; 7 bases are a match to TRBD1. The CDR3 length is 13 residues. CDR1 is SGHRS, CDR2 YFSETQ, per germline. With V trimmed by 5 bases and J by 7 bases, 8 bases remained unmatched. In DNA form, the CDR3 reads TGCGCCAGCAGGCGTTCCACAGGGGATGAAGCTTTCTTT. Its translation is CASRRSTGDEAFF.

V and J are TRBV18 and TRBJ2-1, with D possibly matching TRBD1 (6 bases). This CDR3 contains 14 residues. Germline CDR1 and CDR2: KGHSH and LQKENI. V lost 6 bases, J lost 6 bases, and 15 bases lay in between. The CDR3 here is CASSERQASNEQFF. Here the CDR3 DNA reads TGTGCCAGCTCGGAAAGACAGGCGTCCAATGAGCAGTTCTTC.

The chain recombines TRBV5-1 with TRBJ2-2; D is perhaps TRBD1 (6 bases). In germline, CDR1 is SGHRS, CDR2 YFSETQ. V was pared by 0 bases and J by 4 bases, with 10 bases between. CDR3 size: 15 residues. CDR3 bases: TGCGCCAGCAGCTTGGACAGGGTGAGCACCGGGGAGCTGTTTTTT. Protein sequence: CASSLDRVSTGELFF.

This clonotype was counted many times. The V and J genes are TRBV5-1 and TRBJ2-7; 12 bases map to TRBD2. Germline trimming cut 1 base from V and 5 bases from J; bases unmatched to any gene: 4. Germline assignment: CDR1 SGHRS and CDR2 YFSETQ. There are 15 residues in the CDR3. In DNA form, the CDR3 reads TGCGCCAGCAGCTTGTGGACTAGCGGGAATAACGAGCAGTACTTC. Encoded protein: CASSLWTSGNNEQYF.

This clonotype was seen repeatedly, ten times or more. The chain uses TRBV30 and TRBJ2-5, with TRBD1 identical over 8 bases. The V and J ends lost 0 bases and 4 bases, in that order; junction bases with no gene match: 1. The CDR3 has 13 amino acids. Germline CDR1 is GTSNPN and CDR2 is SVGIG (reference sequence). The CDR3 DNA reads TGTGCCTGGAGTGTACAGGGGGGAGAGACCCAGTACTTC. It yields the protein CAWSVQGGETQYF.

The V call is TRBV12-3 or TRBV12-4, the J call TRBJ2-3; D uncertain. CDR3 size: 11 residues. The V and J ends lost 8 bases and 7 bases respectively, with 10 bases between them. The CDR3 spells CASSSGYTQYF. Here the CDR3 DNA reads TGTGCCAGCTCCTCCGGGTATACGCAGTATTTT.

About this clonotype: This may come from a read error, since a much larger clone is one base off. The rearrangement links TRBV6-4 to TRBJ1-5, with TRBD1 matching over 9 bases. This CDR3 comprises 15 residues. Germline CDR1 and CDR2: MRHNA and SNTAGT. The CDR3 sequence: CASNRQGDSNQPQQF. CDR3 sequence (DNA): TGTGCCAGCAATAGACAGGGGGATAGCAATCAGCCCCAGCAGTTT.

In this sample, this clonotype turned up many times. The V gene is TRBV29-1, the J gene TRBJ1-2; TRBD1 matches 9 bases. The CDR3 consists of 12 residues. The V and J ends lost 7 bases and 4 bases, in that order; junction bases with no gene match: 4. Germline V lookup: CDR1 SQVTM, CDR2 ANQGSEA. The CDR3 is CSGWDRAYGYTF. The DNA of the CDR3 is TGCAGCGGCTGGGACAGGGCCTATGGCTACACCTTC. The variable domain in full, with the rest retrieved from reference TRBV29-1 and TRBJ1-2, is SAVISQKPSRDICQRGTSLTIQCQVDSQVTMMFWYRQQPGQSLTLIATANQGSEATYESGFVIDKFPISRPNLTFSTLTVSNMSPEDSSIYLCSGWDRAYGYTFGSGTRLTVV.

In this sample, this clonotype turned up a few times. One end of the junction fails to match germline, which may point to a read error. The chain employs TRBV5-1 and TRBJ2-5; D might be TRBD2 (5 bases). The J call may be wrong; the DNA end is better matched by TRBJ2-7. CDR1 is SGHRS and CDR2 is YFSETQ in the germline V gene. The CDR3 totals 13 residues. For the CDR3, the DNA is TGCGCCGGCAGCTTGTCGAGAGGGAGCGAGCAGTACTTC. Its protein is CAGSLSRGSEQYF.